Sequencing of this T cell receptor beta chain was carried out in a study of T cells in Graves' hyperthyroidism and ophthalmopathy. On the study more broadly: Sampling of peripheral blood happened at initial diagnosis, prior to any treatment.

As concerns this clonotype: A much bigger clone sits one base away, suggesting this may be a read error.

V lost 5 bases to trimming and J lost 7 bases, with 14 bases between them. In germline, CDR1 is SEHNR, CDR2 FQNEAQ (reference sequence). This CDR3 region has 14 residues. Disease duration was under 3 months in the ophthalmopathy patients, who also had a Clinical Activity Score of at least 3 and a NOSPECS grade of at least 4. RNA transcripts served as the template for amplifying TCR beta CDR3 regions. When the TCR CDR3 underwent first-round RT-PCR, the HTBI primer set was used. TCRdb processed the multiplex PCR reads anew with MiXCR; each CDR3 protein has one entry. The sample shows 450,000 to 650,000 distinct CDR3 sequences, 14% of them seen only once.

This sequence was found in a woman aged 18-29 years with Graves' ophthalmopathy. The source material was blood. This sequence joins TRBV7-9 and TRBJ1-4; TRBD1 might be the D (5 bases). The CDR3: CASSGWGGGEKLFF. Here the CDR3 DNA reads TGTGCCAGCAGCGGTTGGGGGGGTGGTGAAAAACTGTTTTTT.